One sample yielded the 29 T cell receptor beta chains listed below, sequenced in a study of human T cells and chemical hapten exposure. A single record per CDR3 protein comes from TCRdb applying MiXCR to the RACE reads. This sample carries a few hundred thousand distinct CDR3 sequences, about 5% of them seen once, and the ten largest clones take about 8.2%. Time point given: pre-sensitization, week 0. The treatment was: therapeutic diphenylcyclopropenone sensitization with weekly scalp DPC. Sequencing used whole blood, obtained in connection with sensitization to the hapten diphenylcyclopropenone (DPC). The receptors stem from a young woman with alopecia areata. Some clones in this sample may be carry-over from other donors' samples.

This clonotype was counted many times. The chain uses TRBV25-1 and TRBJ2-7; the match to TRBD2 covers 12 bases. Germline CDR1 is MGHDK and CDR2 is SYGVNS. This CDR3 has 15 residues. The ends lost 4 bases at V and 4 bases at J; junction bases unmatched: 5. The CDR3 protein is CASSAPGTSGYEQYF. The CDR3 bases are TGTGCCAGCAGTGCTCCCGGGACTAGCGGGTACGAGCAGTACTTC.

This clonotype was observed many times. The genes are TRBV7-9 and TRBJ1-2; 9 bases are a match to TRBD1. The CDR3 consists of 18 residues. The germline gives CDR1 SEHNR, CDR2 FQNEAQ (reference sequence). With V trimmed by 3 bases and J by 6 bases, 17 bases remained unmatched. The CDR3 nucleotides read TGTGCCAGCAGCTTCTATGTGGGACAGGGAAATGGGGCCAATGGCTACACCTTC. It encodes CASSFYVGQGNGANGYTF.

V is TRBV5-1 and J is TRBJ2-3; a possible D gene is TRBD1 (5 bases). Germline V CDR1 and CDR2: SGHRS, YFSETQ. Deletions cut 6 bases from V and 2 bases from J, with 13 bases between. The CDR3 runs to 14 residues. In nucleotides, the CDR3 is TGCGCCAGCAAGGGGCCCGCTTCCACAGATACGCAGTATTTT. Its translation is CASKGPASTDTQYF.

This chain connects TRBV12-3 or TRBV12-4 to TRBJ1-6, with TRBD1 matching over 7 bases. With 6 bases clipped from V and 10 bases from J, the junction kept 9 bases outside the gene matches. The CDR3 is 14 residues long. The chain's CDR3 is CASRLDREGSPLHF. The DNA of the CDR3 is TGTGCCAGCAGACTCGACAGGGAGGGCTCACCCCTCCACTTT.

This clonotype came up many times. V and J are TRBV6-2 or TRBV6-3 and TRBJ2-5, with TRBD2 matching over 7 bases. Germline assignment: CDR1 MNHEY and CDR2 SVGEGT. The CDR3 spans 20 residues. V dropped 2 bases and J dropped 5; count of bases not matched to a gene: 23. The CDR3 DNA reads as TGTGCCAGCAGTTACGAAATCTGGACCGGACGTACGGGGGGTGATGAGACCCAGTACTTC. As protein: CASSYEIWTGRTGGDETQYF.

This clonotype was recorded at least ten times. This sequence joins TRBV5-1 and TRBJ1-1; possible D gene TRBD1, 6 bases. Trimming removed 2 bases from V and 3 bases from J, with 14 bases in between. CDR1 is SGHRS and CDR2 is YFSETQ in the germline V gene. The CDR3 has 15 amino acids. CDR3 region: CASSLREQGDTEAFF. The CDR3 region has the DNA TGCGCCAGCAGCTTACGGGAACAGGGAGACACTGAAGCTTTCTTT.

This clonotype occurred many times. The V call is TRBV3-1, the J call TRBJ2-1; 8 positions match TRBD2. This CDR3 is built from 14 residues. V was pared by 1 base and J by 7 bases, with 3 bases of the junction left unmatched. Germline lookup yields CDR1 LGHDT and CDR2 YNNKEL (reference sequence). The CDR3 here is CASSQGGGFNEQFF. The CDR3 DNA reads TGTGCCAGCAGCCAAGGCGGGGGGTTTAATGAGCAGTTCTTC.

This clonotype has a handful of counts. The gene calls are TRBV10-3 and TRBJ2-7; 9 bases map to TRBD1. Germline CDR1 is ENHRY and CDR2 is SYGVKD. Trimming cost V 6 bases and J 1 base; bases outside gene matches: 4. The CDR3 spans 14 residues. CDR3 sequence: CAIRTGTGSYEQYF. CDR3 sequence (DNA): TGTGCCATCAGAACCGGGACAGGGTCCTACGAGCAGTACTTC.

This clonotype has a count of ten or more. The chain is built from TRBV27 and TRBJ1-6; possible D gene TRBD1, 5 bases. The ends were cut back, 8 bases at V and 6 bases at J, with 11 bases in the middle. This CDR3 has 13 residues. Germline V gene data show CDR1 as MNHEY and CDR2 as SMNVEV (reference sequence). CDR3 bases: TGTGCCAGCTGGCGCGGGGGTAATTCACCCCTCCACTTT. Protein sequence: CASWRGGNSPLHF.

This clonotype was counted at least ten times. This chain joins TRBV6-2 or TRBV6-3 and TRBJ2-3; TRBD2 matches at 8 bases. Germline assignment: CDR1 MNHEY and CDR2 SVGEGT. V shed 6 bases and J 2 bases; nucleotides not matched to a gene: 7. CDR3 length: 15 amino acids. The CDR3 sequence: CASSSRTSYTDTQYF. DNA of the CDR3: TGTGCCAGCAGCTCTCGGACTAGCTACACAGATACGCAGTATTTT.

This clonotype was observed many times. The chain links TRBV15 to TRBJ2-7, with 11 nucleotides matching TRBD1. Unmatched junction bases numbered 4, after V lost 1 base and J lost 5 bases. Germline CDR1 LNHNV, CDR2 YYDKDF (reference sequence). CDR3 length: 15 residues. CDR3 DNA sequence: TGTGCCACCAGCAGAGGCCGGGACAGGGGGAACGAGCAGTACTTC. Its protein product is CATSRGRDRGNEQYF.

This clonotype was observed many times. V gene TRBV2 combines with J gene TRBJ1-6, with TRBD1 as a possible D gene (5 bases). CDR3 length: 14 residues. With 6 bases removed from V and 10 bases from J, the gap between germline ends came to 16 bases. CDR1 and CDR2 (germline): SNHLY, FYNNEI. The CDR3 bases are TGTGCCAGCAGCCGCCAGGGTTTGGGCTCACCCCTCCACTTT. It translates to CASSRQGLGSPLHF. The full variable domain, rest sourced from reference TRBV2 and TRBJ1-6, is EPEVTQTPSHQVTQMGQEVILRCVPISNHLYFYWYRQILGQKVEFLVSFYNNEISEKSEIFDDQFSVERPDGSNFTLKIRSTKLEDSAMYFCASSRQGLGSPLHFGNGTRLTVT.

In its sample, this clonotype was seen many times. The chain is built from TRBV28 and TRBJ1-5; D remains ambiguous. Germline lookup yields CDR1 MDHEN and CDR2 SYDVKM. V was pared by 6 bases and J by 1 base, with 13 bases between. CDR3 length: 15 amino acids. In DNA form, the CDR3 reads TGTGCCAGCAGGCCGGTCACGGGCAGCAATCAGCCCCAGCATTTT. It specifies CASRPVTGSNQPQHF.

The V gene is TRBV7-9, the J gene TRBJ2-3, with 8 bases fitting TRBD2. The CDR3 sequence is 16 residues long. The ends lost 5 bases at V and 1 base at J; junction bases unmatched: 8. The germline V gene encodes CDR1 SEHNR and CDR2 FQNEAQ (reference sequence). CDR3 in amino acids: CASSVSGGGGTDTQYF. The CDR3 nucleotides are TGTGCCAGCAGCGTAAGCGGGGGCGGTGGCACAGATACGCAGTATTTT.

The V gene is TRBV12-3 or TRBV12-4, the J gene TRBJ1-3; perhaps TRBD1 as D (6 bases). V was shortened by 4 bases and J by 4 bases, with 14 bases between the two germline ends. The CDR3 has 15 residues. CDR3 amino acids: CASSYPTGSGNTIYF. CDR3 nucleotide sequence: TGTGCCAGCAGTTACCCCACAGGGTCAGGAAACACCATATATTTT.

In this sample, this clonotype turned up many times. The chain is built from TRBV20-1 and TRBJ1-4, with 7 bases that match TRBD1. CDR3 size: 12 residues. CDR1 is DFQATT, CDR2 SNEGSKA, per germline (reference sequence). V was clipped by 2 bases and J by 8 bases; unmatched bases: 2. The CDR3 nucleotides read TGCAGTGCTAGACAGGGGGACGAAAAACTGTTTTTT. It encodes CSARQGDEKLFF.

J is TRBJ1-1 and V is TRBV6-1; no clear D gene. Germline CDR1 is MNHNS and CDR2 is SASEGT. The V gene lost 1 base and the J gene lost 2 bases, with 8 bases spanning the gap. The CDR3 totals 14 residues. In DNA, the CDR3 is TGTGCCAGCAGTGAAGTTCGAGGCAACACTGAAGCTTTCTTT. Its protein is CASSEVRGNTEAFF.

This clonotype has ten or more counts. The chain uses TRBV6-5 and TRBJ1-5; possible D gene TRBD1, 5 bases. The CDR3 extends over 14 amino acids. V lost 8 bases and J 3 bases, leaving 14 bases between the germline ends. In germline, CDR1 is MNHEY, CDR2 SVGAGI. CDR3 protein: CASGHKGLNQPQHF. The CDR3 bases are TGTGCCAGCGGACACAAGGGGCTCAATCAGCCCCAGCATTTT.

The chain employs TRBV27 and TRBJ1-2; D uncertain. Germline CDR1 MNHEY, CDR2 SMNVEV (reference sequence). There are 11 residues in the CDR3. V dropped 8 bases and J dropped 5 bases, with 9 bases sitting between them. CDR3 DNA: TGTGCCAGCTCCCGGTGGTATGGCTACACCTTC. Translation: CASSRWYGYTF.

V usage is TRBV12-3 or TRBV12-4 and J usage is TRBJ1-2; D perhaps matches TRBD1 (6 bases). The V end lost 5 bases, the J end lost 9 bases, and 22 bases lay between the germline ends. The CDR3 is made up of 15 amino acids. The CDR3 loop is CASSRRGTGPSSYTF. The CDR3, as DNA: TGTGCCAGCAGTCGTAGGGGGACGGGACCTTCGAGCTACACCTTC.

This clonotype was seen repeatedly, ten times or more. The rearrangement links TRBV2 to TRBJ2-3; D not certain. The CDR3 has 14 amino acids. Germline CDR1 SNHLY, CDR2 FYNNEI. V was cut by 8 bases and J by 2 bases, with 14 bases left in between. In nucleotides, the CDR3 is TGTGCCAGCTACTATAGAAGGGACACAGATACGCAGTATTTT. The encoded protein is CASYYRRDTDTQYF.

This clonotype was counted a few times. The CDR3 loop is CSAPGLGTDTQYF. DNA for the CDR3: TGCAGTGCTCCCGGTTTGGGCACAGATACGCAGTATTTT. V is TRBV20-1 and J is TRBJ2-3, with D unclear. V lost 5 bases, J lost 1 base, and 10 bases lay in between. CDR3 length equals 13 residues. CDR1 is DFQATT and CDR2 is SNEGSKA in the germline V gene (reference sequence).

Many counts were recorded for this clonotype. CDR3 in amino acids: CASKVGRKMNTEAFF. The DNA for the CDR3 is TGTGCCAGCAAGGTGGGGCGCAAGATGAACACTGAAGCTTTCTTT. This chain uses TRBV7-9 with TRBJ1-1; maybe TRBD1 (5 bases). From germline, CDR1 is SEHNR and CDR2 FQNEAQ (reference sequence). This CDR3 has 15 residues. V lost 7 bases and J 0 bases, leaving 15 bases between the germline ends.

The chain has TRBV7-9 and TRBJ1-4, with a possible D match to TRBD1 (5 bases). V gave up 4 bases and J gave up 3 bases, with 12 bases separating them. The CDR3 is 15 amino acids. From germline, CDR1 is SEHNR and CDR2 FQNEAQ (reference sequence). The CDR3 nucleotides read TGTGCCAGCAGCTCCAGCGGGGGGTCTAATGAAAAACTGTTTTTT. This encodes CASSSSGGSNEKLFF.

This clonotype showed up just a few times. This chain joins TRBV4-3 and TRBJ2-1, with 11 nucleotides matching TRBD2. With 0 bases clipped from V and 5 bases from J, the junction kept 6 bases outside the gene matches. The germline gives CDR1 LGHNA, CDR2 YSLEER. The CDR3 runs 17 residues. CDR3 residues: CASSQDLLAGGNNEQFF. The CDR3 bases are TGCGCCAGCAGCCAAGATTTGCTAGCGGGGGGAAACAATGAGCAGTTCTTC.

The chain has TRBV6-5 and TRBJ1-1; possible D gene TRBD1, 6 bases. Germline V gene data show CDR1 as MNHEY and CDR2 as SVGAGI. This CDR3 is 15 amino acids long. V lost 0 bases and J 4 bases, leaving 12 bases between the germline ends. The CDR3 coding sequence is TGTGCCAGCAGTTACTCAACAGGGATGGGCACTGAAGCTTTCTTT. Residues: CASSYSTGMGTEAFF.

This clonotype was counted many times. This chain uses TRBV6-5 with TRBJ2-3, with D uncertain. V was cut by 8 bases and J by 1 base, with 16 bases left in between. The germline gives CDR1 MNHEY, CDR2 SVGAGI. The CDR3 contains 15 residues. Here the CDR3 DNA reads TGTGCCAGCGGCCAGTTTCGGCAGGGCACAGATACGCAGTATTTT. Encoded protein: CASGQFRQGTDTQYF.

This clonotype was counted a single time. V usage is TRBV27 and J usage is TRBJ2-7; D is ambiguous. Per germline, CDR1 MNHEY and CDR2 SMNVEV (reference sequence). Trimming removed 5 bases from V and 1 base from J, with 15 bases in between. CDR3 length equals 15 residues. The CDR3 coding sequence is TGTGCCAGCAGTGCCGAGACACCCCGATCCTACGAGCAGTACTTC. Amino acid sequence: CASSAETPRSYEQYF.

This clonotype has ten or more counts. This rearrangement joins TRBV20-1 to TRBJ2-3, with 15 bases that match TRBD2. V shed 4 bases, J shed 4 bases, and the junction held 6 bases outside the gene matches. The CDR3 length is 16 residues. From germline, CDR1 is DFQATT and CDR2 SNEGSKA (reference sequence). For the CDR3, the DNA is TGCAGTGCTATTCGGACTAGCGGGGGGGCAGCAGATACGCAGTATTTT. Amino acids: CSAIRTSGGAADTQYF.